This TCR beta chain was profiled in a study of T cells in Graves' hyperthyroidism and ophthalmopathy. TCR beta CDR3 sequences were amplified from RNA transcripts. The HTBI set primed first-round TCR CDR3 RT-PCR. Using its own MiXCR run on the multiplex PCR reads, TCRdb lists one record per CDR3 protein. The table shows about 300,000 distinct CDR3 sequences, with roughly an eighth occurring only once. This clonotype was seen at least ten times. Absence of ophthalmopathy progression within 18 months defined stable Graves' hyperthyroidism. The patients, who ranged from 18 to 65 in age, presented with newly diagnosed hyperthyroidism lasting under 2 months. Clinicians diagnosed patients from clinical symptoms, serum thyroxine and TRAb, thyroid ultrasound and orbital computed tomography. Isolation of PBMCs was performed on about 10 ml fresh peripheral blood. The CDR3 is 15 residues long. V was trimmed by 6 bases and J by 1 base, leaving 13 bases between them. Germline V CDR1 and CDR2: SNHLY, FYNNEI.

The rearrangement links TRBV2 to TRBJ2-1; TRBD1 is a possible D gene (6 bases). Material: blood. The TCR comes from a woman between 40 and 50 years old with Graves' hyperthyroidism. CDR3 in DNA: TGTGCCAGCAGGCAAACAGGGACATCCTACAATGAGCAGTTCTTC. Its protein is CASRQTGTSYNEQFF.